The TCR beta chain under discussion was sequenced for a study of blood T cell repertoires in COVID-19. In the study overall: Spain, Italy and the United States supplied samples that represented acute and convalescent COVID-19. Sources were T cells, B-cell-depleted T cells, or PBMCs; the material itself was cDNA or gDNA.

Enrolled during active infection, Seattle patients were then followed longitudinally. The germline gives CDR1 KGHDR, CDR2 SFDVKD. Trimming removed 4 bases at V and 7 bases at J, with 10 bases between. The CDR3 has 13 residues. How the authors handled the data: By means of reference gene primer amplification, nucleated cell counts were estimated. Repertoires were generated with immunoSEQ multiplex PCR, while TCRdb's copy carries only in-frame clones and drops some. V, J and clone size were drawn from that table, and D and trimming were deduced from the DNA. This table has about 200,000 clones, roughly 86% appearing once.

The sequencing sample was made of peripheral blood. The chain combines TRBV24-1 with TRBJ2-1, with D possibly being TRBD2 (5 bases). This TCR was recovered from a woman aged 45-59 years with COVID-19, enrolled during active disease. The CDR3 coding sequence is TGTGCCACCAGTGAGCCTGGCGGGAATGAGCAGTTCTTC. Encoded protein: CATSEPGGNEQFF.